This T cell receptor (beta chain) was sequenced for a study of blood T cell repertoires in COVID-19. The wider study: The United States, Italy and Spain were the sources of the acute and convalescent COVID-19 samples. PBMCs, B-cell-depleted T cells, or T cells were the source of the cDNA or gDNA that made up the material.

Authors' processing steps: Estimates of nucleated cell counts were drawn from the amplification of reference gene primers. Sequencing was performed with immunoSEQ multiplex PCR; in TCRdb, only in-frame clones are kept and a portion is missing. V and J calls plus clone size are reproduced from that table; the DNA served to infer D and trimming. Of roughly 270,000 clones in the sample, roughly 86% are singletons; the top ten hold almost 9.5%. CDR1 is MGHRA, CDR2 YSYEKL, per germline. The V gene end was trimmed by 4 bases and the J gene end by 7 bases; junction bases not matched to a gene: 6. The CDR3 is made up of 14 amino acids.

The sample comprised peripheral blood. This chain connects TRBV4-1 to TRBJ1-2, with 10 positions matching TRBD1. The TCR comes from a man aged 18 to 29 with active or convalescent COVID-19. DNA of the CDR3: TGCGCCAGCAGCCGAACCGGGACAGGGGTTGGCTACACCTTC. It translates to CASSRTGTGVGYTF.